Included here is one T cell receptor beta chain sequence, with context. The target antigen is unknown. Profiling relied on immunoSEQ multiplex PCR, and the TCRdb table lists in-frame clones only, not all of them. The table records tens of thousands of clones, 91% of them present only once. In germline, CDR1 is SEHNR, CDR2 FQNEAQ (reference sequence). This CDR3 contains 16 residues. The V gene lost 6 bases and the J gene lost 10 bases, with 24 bases spanning the gap. These data are taken from a study of siplizumab effects on memory and regulatory T cells. General study findings and limits: Apparently key alloresponse contributors, naive T cells also seemed more diverse than memory cells. It was not possible to assign a naive or memory phenotype to roughly 80-96% of proliferating CD4+ or CD8+ clones. Proliferating Tregs' suppressive function in siplizumab cultures went unconfirmed.

Material: CD8+ T cells sorted from blood. The chain uses TRBV7-9 and TRBJ1-4, with D perhaps matching TRBD1 (5 bases). The receptor was isolated from a human donor in good health. CDR3 sequence (DNA): TGTGCCAGCAGAGATTTCGGACGGGACCGGGGCGGAAAACTGTTTTTT. Protein: CASRDFGRDRGGKLFF.